The rows below give T cell receptor beta chains drawn from one sample of a study of radiation and T cells in renal cell carcinoma. Libraries were prepared by immunoSEQ multiplex PCR; TCRdb keeps only in-frame clonotypes and omits some of them. Among under 150,000 clones listed, 75% to 85% were seen once. Sequenced here: blood, sampled from a patient whose treatment included radiotherapy and nephrectomy. These receptors originate from a woman in her fifties or sixties with renal cell carcinoma. Both conserved end residues are part of each CDR3. Fields, in order: V gene, D gene, J gene, clone size, CDR3 DNA, CDR3 protein. A D gene is named only where the DNA matches it firmly. Rows may omit the clone size; those that give it use once, few, many or a size class.

TRBV5-1,-,TRBJ1-3,few,TGCGCCAGCAGCTTGGGGGCATCACAGGGCTCAGGAAACACCATATATTTT,CASSLGASQGSGNTIYF
TRBV6-1,TRBD1,TRBJ2-5,-,TGTGCCAGCAGCCGACAGGGGGCGGTAGAGACCCAGTACTTC,CASSRQGAVETQYF
TRBV9,TRBD1,TRBJ2-2,few,TGTGCCAGCAGCGTAGGACAGGGTTACACCGGGGAGCTGTTTTTT,CASSVGQGYTGELFF
TRBV9,-,TRBJ2-5,once,TGTGCCAGCAGCGTAGCTCCCCAAGAGACCCAGTACTTC,CASSVAPQETQYF
TRBV11-2,TRBD1,TRBJ1-2,-,TGTGCCAGCAGCCCCTCCGGGACAGAGGTTTATGGCTACACCTTC,CASSPSGTEVYGYTF
TRBV28,TRBD1,TRBJ1-5,-,TGTGCCAGCAGTTTTCGGCAGGGGGCGAGTCAGCCCCAGCATTTT,CASSFRQGASQPQHF
TRBV14,-,TRBJ2-5,-,TGTGCCAGCAGCCAAGAATTCGGGAAGACCCAGTACTTC,CASSQEFGKTQYF
TRBV29-1,-,TRBJ2-4,-,TGCAGCGTGATTGGGTCCGACGATGCCAAAAACATTCAGTACTTC,CSVIGSDDAKNIQYF
TRBV6-6,TRBD1,TRBJ1-4,-,TGTGCCAGCAGTTACCTACAGGGGGCGAGGGAAAAACTGTTTTTT,CASSYLQGAREKLFF
TRBV29-1,-,TRBJ2-1,-,TGCAGCGTTGATCATTCGGAATGGGGGGACTCCTACAATGAGCAGTTCTTC,CSVDHSEWGDSYNEQFF
TRBV7-7,-,TRBJ2-5,-,TGTGCTAGCAGCGTCAAAGAGACCCAGTACTTC,CASSVKETQYF
TRBV6-5,-,TRBJ1-5,-,TGTGCCAGCAGTTCCTTCTACGGGGATCAGCCCCAGCATTTT,CASSSFYGDQPQHF
TRBV5-4,-,TRBJ2-5,-,TGTGCCAGCAGCCCTGGCCATGCGAAAGAGACCCAGTACTTC,CASSPGHAKETQYF
TRBV29-1,TRBD2,TRBJ2-3,-,TGCAGCGTTGATTGGTCAGGGACTAGCGGTACAGATACGCAGTATTTT,CSVDWSGTSGTDTQYF
TRBV9,TRBD1,TRBJ1-4,-,TGTGCCAGCAGCCCTTGGACAGGGGGAGGAGAAAAACTGTTTTTT,CASSPWTGGGEKLFF
TRBV7-8,-,TRBJ2-5,-,TGTGCCAGCAGCTTATGGCGGTATAAATGGGGGCTCTTGGTTGCTCAAGAGACCCAGTACTTC,CASSLWRYKWGLLVAQETQYF
TRBV9,-,TRBJ2-2,-,TGTGCCAGCAGCGTAGACGACGGAACCGGGGAGCTGTTTTTT,CASSVDDGTGELFF
TRBV6-5,-,TRBJ2-1,-,TGTGCCAGCAGGGATTTAGAAACCGACAATGAGCAGTTCTTC,CASRDLETDNEQFF
TRBV6-5,TRBD2,TRBJ2-1,-,TGTGCCAGCACCCAGGTAGCTAGCGGTTACAATGAGCAGTTCTTC,CASTQVASGYNEQFF
TRBV28,TRBD1,TRBJ1-2,-,TGTGCCAGCAGTGGGACAGCTCTGAACTATGGCTACACCTTC,CASSGTALNYGYTF
TRBV4-1,-,TRBJ2-5,-,TGCGCCAGCAGCCCCTCGGGGGACCAAGGAAGGGAGACCCAGTACTTC,CASSPSGDQGRETQYF
TRBV6-1,-,TRBJ2-7,-,TGTGCCAGCAGTGGGAGGCCACCGACCTACGAGCAGTACTTC,CASSGRPPTYEQYF
TRBV2,TRBD1,TRBJ2-7,-,TGTGCCAGCAGGCCTTTGACAGGGGTCGAGCAGTACTTC,CASRPLTGVEQYF
TRBV13,TRBD1,TRBJ2-7,-,TGTGCCAGCAGCTTGCAGGGACAGGGGCTTACCTACGAGCAGTACTTC,CASSLQGQGLTYEQYF
TRBV7-2,TRBD2,TRBJ2-1,-,TGTGCCAGCAGCTTAGGACTAGCGGGGGCCAAAACGGTCAATGAGCAGTTCTTC,CASSLGLAGAKTVNEQFF
TRBV19,TRBD1,TRBJ1-1,-,TGTGCCAGTAGTATTACCAGGGGGACTGAAGCTTTCTTT,CASSITRGTEAFF
TRBV7-6,TRBD1,TRBJ2-7,-,TGTGCCAGCAGCTCAGGACAGGGCCTTGGGCAGTACTTC,CASSSGQGLGQYF
TRBV5-1,-,TRBJ2-3,-,TGCGCCAGCGGGGAGGGGGCTGGCACAGATACGCAGTATTTT,CASGEGAGTDTQYF
TRBV21-1,-,TRBJ2-2,few,TGTGCCAGCAGCAATTTAGGCAGGAGGGAGCTGTTTTTT,CASSNLGRRELFF
TRBV6-5,-,TRBJ1-5,-,TGTGCCAGCAGTCGGGACGGTAGCAATCAGCCCCAGCATTTT,CASSRDGSNQPQHF
TRBV18,TRBD1,TRBJ2-6,-,TGTGCCAGCTCACGTTACGACAGGGCTGGGGCCAACGTCCTGACTTTC,CASSRYDRAGANVLTF
TRBV19,-,TRBJ2-3,-,TGTGCCAGTAGTCCCCGGACAGATACGCAGTATTTT,CASSPRTDTQYF
TRBV15,-,TRBJ2-2,-,TGTGCCACCAGCAGAGGGGGGTCGAACACCGGGGAGCTGTTTTTT,CATSRGGSNTGELFF
TRBV7-2,-,TRBJ2-3,-,TGTGCCAGCAGCCAGCCCCCAGATACGCAGTATTTT,CASSQPPDTQYF
TRBV5-1,-,TRBJ1-2,-,TGCGCCAGCAGCTTGGAGGAGTACTATGGCTACACCTTC,CASSLEEYYGYTF
TRBV5-1,TRBD1,TRBJ2-5,once,TGCGCCAGCAGCCCCCGGGACAGGGAAGAGACCCAGTACTTC,CASSPRDREETQYF
TRBV5-1,TRBD1,TRBJ2-2,-,TGCGCCAGCAGCCCCTTAGGGACAGATGCGAACACCGGGGAGCTGTTTTTT,CASSPLGTDANTGELFF
TRBV6-1,-,TRBJ2-7,-,TGTGCCAGCACCCCCTTTACTAGCCCCTCCTACGAGCAGTACTTC,CASTPFTSPSYEQYF
TRBV2,-,TRBJ2-2,-,TGTGCCAGCAACCCGGGACTGGCCTACACCGGGGAGCTGTTTTTT,CASNPGLAYTGELFF
TRBV6-5,TRBD1,TRBJ1-5,few,TGTGCCAGCAGCAGTCGACAGGGAAGCCAGCCCCAGCATTTT,CASSSRQGSQPQHF
TRBV18,-,TRBJ1-2,-,TGTGCCAGCTCACCACCGGGACGGATCTATGGCTACACCTTC,CASSPPGRIYGYTF
TRBV9,-,TRBJ2-1,-,TGTGCCAGCAGCGTAGCTGTATCGGGGGCCCGCCCTGAGCAGTTCTTC,CASSVAVSGARPEQFF
TRBV7-2,-,TRBJ2-3,-,TGTGCCAGCAGCCCGTCCGAGGCGGGGGCCACAGATACGCAGTATTTT,CASSPSEAGATDTQYF
TRBV14,TRBD1,TRBJ2-3,-,TGTGCCAGCAGCCGACCGGGACAGGGTATCACAGATACGCAGTATTTT,CASSRPGQGITDTQYF
TRBV7-8,TRBD2,TRBJ2-2,few,TGTGCCAGCAGCGAAGTTCTAGCGGGAGGGCCTTTCGGAGGCACCGGGGAGCTGTTTTTT,CASSEVLAGGPFGGTGELFF
TRBV28,-,TRBJ1-5,-,TGTGCCAGCAAAAGGTCGGGGAGCAATCAGCCCCAGCATTTT,CASKRSGSNQPQHF
TRBV28,TRBD2,TRBJ2-5,-,TGTGCCAGCAGACCCCCGGGACTAGCGGAAACGTACCAAGAGACCCAGTACTTC,CASRPPGLAETYQETQYF
TRBV18,TRBD1,TRBJ1-2,-,TGTGCCAGCTCCCTCCGGGACAGGGCCTACTATGGCTACACCTTC,CASSLRDRAYYGYTF
TRBV6-5,-,TRBJ1-1,few,TGTGCCAGCAGTTCGGTGGGTGAAGCTTTCTTT,CASSSVGEAFF
TRBV18,-,TRBJ2-7,-,TGTGCCAGCTCACCGTACCGAGGGTCCTACGAGCAGTACTTC,CASSPYRGSYEQYF
TRBV4-1,-,TRBJ1-5,few,TGCGCCAGCAGCCAAGGGGGAGTTCAGCCCCAGCATTTT,CASSQGGVQPQHF
TRBV27,TRBD2,TRBJ2-7,-,TGTGCCAGCAGTCCCCTGGGGCTAGCGGGAGGCCTTTACGAGCAGTACTTC,CASSPLGLAGGLYEQYF
TRBV5-1,-,TRBJ1-6,-,TGCGCCAGCAGCTTGGCGGGGAGGGATAGATCACCCCTCCACTTT,CASSLAGRDRSPLHF
TRBV7-9,-,TRBJ1-6,-,TGTGCCAGCGGTCCAGTGGGAACTAATTCACCCCTCCACTTT,CASGPVGTNSPLHF